This passage covers 6 T cell receptor beta chains from one sample sequenced in a study of cytomegalovirus exposure and HLA in healthy donors. The PCR had 60 Vbeta and 13 Jbeta primers. The data were produced by immunoSEQ multiplex PCR, yet TCRdb's version contains in-frame clones alone and is incomplete. Here the sample spans 95,000 to 150,000 clones, approximately 80% being singletons. Sequences were obtained from PBMCs. Source of these receptors: a female donor in good health and CMV-seropositive.

In its sample, this clone was seen a few times. The chain couples TRBV5-1 to TRBJ2-3, with a tentative D call TRBD1 (6 bases). Per germline, CDR1 SGHRS and CDR2 YFSETQ. The CDR3 is 14 residues long. Trimming removed 0 bases from V and 5 bases from J, with 10 bases in between. This CDR3 reads CASSLAQGIDTQYF. CDR3 DNA: TGCGCCAGCAGCTTGGCGCAGGGGATAGATACGCAGTATTTT.

The rearrangement uses TRBV14 and TRBJ1-2; the match to TRBD1 covers 7 bases. This CDR3 region has 15 residues. Trimming took 0 bases from V and 4 from J; bases not matched to a gene: 5. Per the germline V gene, CDR1 is SGHDN and CDR2 is FVKESK. CDR3 protein: CASSQEARQGYGYTF. In DNA form, the CDR3 reads TGTGCCAGCAGCCAAGAGGCCCGACAGGGCTATGGCTACACCTTC.

The chain combines TRBV5-1 with TRBJ1-1; D gene unclear. The V and J ends lost 0 bases and 1 base respectively, with 10 bases between them. The CDR3 runs 15 residues. The V gene's germline CDR1 is SGHRS and CDR2 YFSETQ. CDR3 amino acids: CASSLANRGNTEAFF. CDR3 sequence (DNA): TGCGCCAGCAGCTTGGCCAACCGAGGGAACACTGAAGCTTTCTTT.

The chain uses TRBV14 and TRBJ1-2; 8 nucleotides line up with TRBD1. CDR1 is SGHDN, CDR2 FVKESK, per germline. Trimming cost V 2 bases and J 4 bases; bases outside gene matches: 12. The CDR3 contains 17 residues. CDR3 protein: CASSQRIPGQGSYGYTF. Here the CDR3 DNA reads TGTGCCAGCAGCCAAAGGATACCAGGACAGGGATCCTATGGCTACACCTTC.

The chain recombines TRBV11-3 with TRBJ2-2, with D possibly TRBD2 on 6 matching bases. There are 17 residues in the CDR3. Germline lookup yields CDR1 SGHNT and CDR2 YENEEA. Deletions cut 1 base from V and 9 bases from J, with 21 bases between. CDR3: CASSLVGGTGDGRELFF. The DNA of the CDR3 is TGTGCCAGCAGCTTAGTCGGCGGGACGGGAGACGGCCGGGAGCTGTTTTTT.

The CDR3 here is CASNDRYSNQPQHF. DNA for the CDR3: TGTGCCAGTAACGACAGATATAGCAATCAGCCCCAGCATTTT. The chain joins TRBV28 to TRBJ1-5; TRBD1 is a possible D gene (5 bases). The CDR3 length is 14 residues. Looked up from germline, CDR1 is MDHEN and CDR2 is SYDVKM. The V end was cut by 9 bases, the J end by 0 bases, with 12 bases between.